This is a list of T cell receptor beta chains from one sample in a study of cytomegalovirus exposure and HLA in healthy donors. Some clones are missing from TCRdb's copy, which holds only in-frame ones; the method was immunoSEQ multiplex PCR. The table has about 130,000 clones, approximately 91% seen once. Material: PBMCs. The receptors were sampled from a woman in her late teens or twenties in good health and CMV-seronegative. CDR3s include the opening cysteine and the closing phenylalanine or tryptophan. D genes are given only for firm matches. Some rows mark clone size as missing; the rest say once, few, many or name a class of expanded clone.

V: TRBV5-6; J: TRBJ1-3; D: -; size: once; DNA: TGTGCCAGCAGCTCTGGGCGGGTTTTGCGAGGAAACACCATATATTTT; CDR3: CASSSGRVLRGNTIYF
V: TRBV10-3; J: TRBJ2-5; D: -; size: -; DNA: TGTGCCATCAGTGAGTCATTAGCTCAAGAGACCCAGTACTTC; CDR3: CAISESLAQETQYF
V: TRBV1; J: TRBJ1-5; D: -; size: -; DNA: TGCACCAGCAGCCAAGATTCGGGACAGCGAAAGCTACATAGCAATCAGCCCCAGCATTTT; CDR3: CTSSQDSGQRKLHSNQPQHF
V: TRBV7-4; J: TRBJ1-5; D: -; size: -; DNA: TGTGCCAGCAGCCTGGGGGGAGGCAATCAGCCCCAGCATTTT; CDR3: CASSLGGGNQPQHF
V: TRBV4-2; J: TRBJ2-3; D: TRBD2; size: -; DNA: TGTGCCAGCAGCCAAGATTGTAAGGCGGGACCGGGACTAGTTTTATGGCAGTATTTT; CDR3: CASSQDCKAGPGLVLWQYF
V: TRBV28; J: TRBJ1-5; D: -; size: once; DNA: TGTGCCAGCAGTTTTCGGGGGAACAATCAGCCCCAGCATTTT; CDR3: CASSFRGNNQPQHF
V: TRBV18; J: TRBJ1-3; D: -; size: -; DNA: TGTGCCAGCTCACCGCTCAGGGATGGAAACACCATATATTTT; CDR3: CASSPLRDGNTIYF
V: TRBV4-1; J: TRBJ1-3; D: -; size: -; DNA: TGCGCCAGCAGCCAAGGAGGGGGGGCGGGGGCAGCTAAAAACACCATATATTTT; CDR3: CASSQGGGAGAAKNTIYF
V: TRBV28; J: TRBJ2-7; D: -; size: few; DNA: TGTGCCAGCAGAGCTCAGGGTTCACGCGGGAACGAGCAGTACTTC; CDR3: CASRAQGSRGNEQYF
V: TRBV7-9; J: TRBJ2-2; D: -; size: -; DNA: TGTGCCAGCAGCTTATCTAGGGGTCCAGGGGACGGGGAGCTGTTTTTT; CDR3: CASSLSRGPGDGELFF
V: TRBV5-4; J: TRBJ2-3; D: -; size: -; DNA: TGTGCCAGCTCACGACAGGCGAGACCATACACAGATACGCAGTATTTT; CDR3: CASSRQARPYTDTQYF
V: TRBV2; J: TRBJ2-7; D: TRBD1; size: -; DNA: TGTGCCAGCGAAACGGACAGGGGTACCTACGAGCAGTACTTC; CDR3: CASETDRGTYEQYF
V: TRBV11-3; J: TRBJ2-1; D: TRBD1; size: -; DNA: TGTGCCACTAAAGGGACAGTAAGCGATGAGCAGTTCTTC; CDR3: CATKGTVSDEQFF
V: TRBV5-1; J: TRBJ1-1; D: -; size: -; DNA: TGCGCCAGCAGTTCTGCGGCGGGGAAGACTGAAGCTTTCTTT; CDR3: CASSSAAGKTEAFF
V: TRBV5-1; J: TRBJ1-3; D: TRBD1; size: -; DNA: TGCGCCAGCAGCTTGTGGGACAGAAACTCTGGAAACACCATATATTTT; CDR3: CASSLWDRNSGNTIYF
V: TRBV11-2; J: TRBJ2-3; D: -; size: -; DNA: TGTGCCAGCAGCTTAGGCAGGGCCGGCACAGATACGCAGTATTTT; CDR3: CASSLGRAGTDTQYF
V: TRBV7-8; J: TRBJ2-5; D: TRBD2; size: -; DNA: TGTGCCAGCAGCCGGACTAGCGGGAGCCTCCAAGAGACCCAGTACTTC; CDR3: CASSRTSGSLQETQYF
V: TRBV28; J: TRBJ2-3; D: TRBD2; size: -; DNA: TGTGCCAGCAGTACTAGCGGGGGCACAGATACGCAGTATTTT; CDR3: CASSTSGGTDTQYF
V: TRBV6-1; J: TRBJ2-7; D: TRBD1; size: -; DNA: TGTGCCAGCAGTGCTACGTGGGGACAGGGGCTTTATGAGCAGTACTTC; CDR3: CASSATWGQGLYEQYF
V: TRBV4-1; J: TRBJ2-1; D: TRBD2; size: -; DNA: TGCGCCAGTACTAGGACTAGCGGGAGCAGAGTCTACAATGAGCAGTTCTTC; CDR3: CASTRTSGSRVYNEQFF
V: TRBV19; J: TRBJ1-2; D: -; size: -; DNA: TGTGCCAGTAGTAGGGTACCGGGACAAAGCTATGGCTACACCTTC; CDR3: CASSRVPGQSYGYTF
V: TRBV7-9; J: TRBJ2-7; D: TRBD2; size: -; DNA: TGTGCCAGCAGCTTAGCGGGAGGGCCCTACGAGCAGTACTTC; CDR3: CASSLAGGPYEQYF
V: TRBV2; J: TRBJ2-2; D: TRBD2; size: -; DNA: TGTGCCAGTTCCAGCGGGGCGCTTGCGAACACCGGGGAGCTGTTTTTT; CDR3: CASSSGALANTGELFF
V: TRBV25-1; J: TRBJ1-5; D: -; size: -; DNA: TGTGCCAGCAGTGACAGGGTGGGTCAGCCCCAGCATTTT; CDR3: CASSDRVGQPQHF
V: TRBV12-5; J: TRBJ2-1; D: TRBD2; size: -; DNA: TGTGCTAGTGGTTTGGGGTACGGCGGGAGGGCCCGAATGGGTTCCTACAATGAGCAGTTCTTC; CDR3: CASGLGYGGRARMGSYNEQFF
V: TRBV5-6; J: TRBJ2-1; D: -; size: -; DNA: TGTGCCAGCAGCTTGGTTAGGGGCGCCGAGCAGTTCTTC; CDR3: CASSLVRGAEQFF
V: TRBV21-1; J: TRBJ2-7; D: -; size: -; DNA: TGTGCCAGCATCGAACGCTGGGACAGGTACGAGCAGTACTTC; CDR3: CASIERWDRYEQYF
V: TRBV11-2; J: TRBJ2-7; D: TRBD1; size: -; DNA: TGTGCCAGCAGGTATCCGGGACAGGCCTCCTACGAGCAGTACTTC; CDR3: CASRYPGQASYEQYF
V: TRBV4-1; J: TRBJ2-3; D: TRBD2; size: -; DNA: TGCGCCAGCAGCCAAGATCGGGCTAGCGGGGGCACAGATACGCAGTATTTT; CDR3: CASSQDRASGGTDTQYF
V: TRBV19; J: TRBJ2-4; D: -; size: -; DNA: TGTGCCAGTAGTATCTACGCGGGGAAAAACATTCAGTACTTC; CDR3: CASSIYAGKNIQYF
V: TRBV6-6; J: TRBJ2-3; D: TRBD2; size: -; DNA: TGTGCCAGCAGTTACCGGACTAGCGGGAGTACGCAGTATTTT; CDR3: CASSYRTSGSTQYF
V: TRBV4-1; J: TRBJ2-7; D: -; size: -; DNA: TGCGCCAGCAGCCCCAGGATACTCTCCTACGAGCAGTACTTC; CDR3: CASSPRILSYEQYF
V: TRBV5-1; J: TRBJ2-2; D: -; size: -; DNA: TGCGCCAGCAGCTTGGCCGCGGGGCCCGGGGAGCTGTTTTTT; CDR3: CASSLAAGPGELFF
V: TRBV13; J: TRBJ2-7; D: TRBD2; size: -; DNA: TGTGCCAGCAGCTTTATGAGCGGGAGGGCCCACGAGCAGTACTTC; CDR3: CASSFMSGRAHEQYF
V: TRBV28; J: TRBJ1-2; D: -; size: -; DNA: TGTGCCAGCAGTTTAGGGAGGGCAGGGGCCATTAACTATGGCTACACCTTC; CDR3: CASSLGRAGAINYGYTF